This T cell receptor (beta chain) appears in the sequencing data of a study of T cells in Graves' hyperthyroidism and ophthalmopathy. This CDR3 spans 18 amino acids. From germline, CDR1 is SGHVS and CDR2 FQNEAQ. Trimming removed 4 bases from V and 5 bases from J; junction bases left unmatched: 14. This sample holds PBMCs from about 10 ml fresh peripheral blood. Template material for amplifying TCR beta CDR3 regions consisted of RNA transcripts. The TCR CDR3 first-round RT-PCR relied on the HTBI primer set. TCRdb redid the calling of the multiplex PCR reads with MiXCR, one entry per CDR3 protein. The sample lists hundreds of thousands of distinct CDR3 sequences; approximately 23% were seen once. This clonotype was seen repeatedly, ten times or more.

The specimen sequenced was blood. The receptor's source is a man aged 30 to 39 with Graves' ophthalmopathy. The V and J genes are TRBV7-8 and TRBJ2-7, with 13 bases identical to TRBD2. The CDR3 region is CASSSGLAGVIVPHEQYF. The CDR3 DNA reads TGTGCCAGCAGCTCCGGACTAGCGGGAGTGATAGTCCCTCACGAGCAGTACTTC.